This TCR beta chain was recorded in a study of T cells expressing NK-cell markers (dated by TCRdb to 2018 to 2021). Turning to the overall study: Fewer than ten donors provided sorted CD3+CD56+NKG2C+, CD3+CD56+NKG2C- and CD3+CD56-NKG2C+ T-cell subsets, whose TCR beta-chain repertoires were profiled. Of the eight sequenced donors, seven were found to be HCMV-seropositive and one was found to be HCMV-seronegative. Randomly selected healthy volunteers, three men and five women, were used as the eight sequenced donors. Illumina HiSeq 2000/2500, MiSeq or NextSeq was used to sequence libraries as 2 x 150 bp reads.

Beyond this particular receptor, the publication reports: Whether the expanded NKG2C-expressing T cell clones were specific for HCMV antigens remained unclear. In several donors, the dominant CD3+CD56+NKG2C+ clonotypes were found to rank among the top 10 CD8+ clonotypes and to make up 1.0-7.0% of CD8+ T cells. Those dominant clonotypes were again the most abundant among CD3+CD56-NKG2C+ cells in a few donors, at 28.3-60.1%.

For CDR1 and CDR2, the germline V gene (reference sequence) lists SEHNR and FQNEAQ. Including the terminal cysteine and phenylalanine, the CDR3 comprises 12 residues. DNA for this receptor is not on file. HCMV serostatus was determined by detecting HCMV-specific IgG in serum with a commercial ELISA kit. Ficoll density gradient centrifugation was used to isolate peripheral blood mononuclear cells from blood. This sample was sequenced with an Illumina HiSeq 2000. TCR beta cDNA libraries were prepared using 5'RACE template switching, which introduced a universal primer site and unique molecular identifiers. cDNA synthesis was primed from the TCR beta constant segment and was followed by two successive PCR amplification steps. The authors' pipeline ran thus. Reads were demultiplexed and grouped by UMI with MIGEC, and clonotypes were assembled and quantified with MiTCR. To exclude erroneous sequences, any TCR cDNA sequence not supported by at least two reads was discarded. The tcR package was used for downstream repertoire analysis, and clonotypes were matched across fractions by CDR3 nucleotide sequence plus V segment. VDJmatch was used to annotate antigen specificity against VDJdb, with one amino acid substitution allowed in CDR3. Following TCRdb reprocessing, every CDR3 protein sequence forms one entry, and DNA is not provided. In this record, the V and J calls reflect TCRdb's handling and not the investigators' own analysis. The table for this sample lists 550,000 to 600,000 distinct CDR3 sequences. The biggest ten clones account for approximately 3.6% of the sample.

Comments on this clonotype: This clone's antigen is unknown.

Rearrangement joined TRBV7-9 to TRBJ2-7; TCRdb names TRBD1, which stays unverified in the absence of DNA. This TCR derives from a man between 18 and 35 years old in good health. Donor details come from another sample of the same person, matched by shared clones. Sequenced input: blood T cells: a sorted CD56 or NKG2C T cell subset, CD4+ or CD8+ T cells, or bulk PBMC T cells (not recorded which). The CDR3 protein is CASSRDNYEQYF.